The clone carrying this T cell receptor beta chain appeared a few times. The CDR3 runs 17 residues. Germline V gives CDR1 SGHNT, CDR2 YENEEA. J was trimmed by 2 bases and V by 5 bases; bases with no gene match: 7. Seattle participants joined during active infection and were tracked over time. This sample stems from a study of blood T cell repertoires in COVID-19. In the study overall: Material from acute and convalescent COVID-19 was sourced from the United States, Italy and Spain. PBMCs, B-cell-depleted T cells, or T cells provided the cDNA or gDNA that made up the material.

As processed by the authors: Researchers report that nucleated cell counts were estimated from reference gene primer amplification. Sequencing used immunoSEQ multiplex PCR; TCRdb keeps in-frame clones, though not all of them. The V and J calls and the clone size are those of that table, but D and trimming were determined from the DNA. Counted here are hundreds of thousands of clones, approximately 88% occurring once; the ten biggest clones make up around 6.5%. The TCR comes from a woman under 40 with COVID-19, enrolled during active disease. V and J are TRBV11-3 and TRBJ2-3; TRBD2 matches 13 bases. What was sequenced was peripheral blood. As DNA, the CDR3 is TGTGCCAGCAGCACCAGGACTAGCGGGAGAGACACAGATACGCAGTATTTT. This codes for CASSTRTSGRDTDTQYF.